This T cell receptor beta chain was identified in a study of T cells after yellow fever vaccination. TCRdb itself ran the 5' RACE reads through MiXCR, one entry per CDR3 protein. The table includes under 70,000 distinct CDR3 sequences, around 7% detected once. Points from the study as a whole: Peak timing came faster in the weaker secondary response, day 5 versus 15.

Points on this clonotype: Its target is unknown.

There are 17 residues in the CDR3. Trimming cost V 3 bases and J 2 bases, with 19 bases left between them. Germline V gene data show CDR1 as SGHRS and CDR2 as YFSETQ. This rearrangement joins TRBV5-1 to TRBJ2-3; perhaps D is TRBD1 or TRBD2 (5 bases each). This sequence was found in a man between 18 and 35 years old who received the YFV17D yellow fever vaccine. This sample comprised CD8+ T cells sorted from PBMCs, obtained on the day of the first yellow fever vaccination. The CDR3 reads CASSYRGRNLVTDTQYF. The CDR3 nucleotides read TGCGCCAGCAGCTACCGGGGCCGAAACCTCGTCACAGATACGCAGTATTTT.